These 18 T cell receptor beta chains were sequenced from one sample in a study of cytomegalovirus exposure and HLA in healthy donors. Method: immunoSEQ multiplex PCR; TCRdb's copy keeps in-frame clones and lacks some. This table holds roughly 130,000 clones, more than 70% found once. The sequenced sample was PBMCs. The receptors were gathered from a young man in good health and CMV-seronegative.

This chain uses TRBV2 with TRBJ1-6; TRBD1 is a possible D gene (5 bases). The V end lost 3 bases, the J end lost 6 bases, and 12 bases lay between the germline ends. The CDR3 has 15 amino acids. The germline V gene has CDR1 SNHLY and CDR2 FYNNEI. The CDR3 DNA follows: TGTGCCAGCAGTGATCCGGGGGGACCTAATTCACCCCTCCACTTT. This sequence encodes CASSDPGGPNSPLHF. The full variable domain, with the rest looked up from reference TRBV2 and TRBJ1-6, is EPEVTQTPSHQVTQMGQEVILRCVPISNHLYFYWYRQILGQKVEFLVSFYNNEISEKSEIFDDQFSVERPDGSNFTLKIRSTKLEDSAMYFCASSDPGGPNSPLHFGNGTRLTVT.

This clone was seen at least ten times. The chain recombines TRBV6-4 with TRBJ2-2; D gene unclear. Trimming removed 5 bases from V and 5 bases from J, with 12 bases in between. Germline CDR1 reads MRHNA; CDR2 reads SNTAGT. The CDR3 consists of 14 residues. CDR3 in DNA: TGTGCCAGCAGTCCTACAGCTCCGACCGGGGAGCTGTTTTTT. Amino acids: CASSPTAPTGELFF.

V gene TRBV6-5 combines with J gene TRBJ2-7, with 13 nucleotides matching TRBD2. There are 15 residues in the CDR3. Germline values: CDR1 MNHEY, CDR2 SVGAGI. V was clipped by 6 bases and J by 0 bases; unmatched bases: 2. The CDR3 loop reads CASSWTSGSSYEQYF. The CDR3 nucleotides read TGTGCCAGCAGCTGGACTAGCGGGAGCTCCTACGAGCAGTACTTC.

This clone was detected once. V is TRBV19 and J is TRBJ2-1, with 13 nucleotides matching TRBD2. The junction had 24 bases not matched to a gene; V was cut back by 11 bases and J by 2 bases. The germline V gene encodes CDR1 LNHDA and CDR2 SQIVND (reference sequence). CDR3 length: 21 amino acids. CDR3 region: CASSRTSGRVVSSLAYNEQFF. CDR3 nucleotides: TGTGCCTCTTCCCGGACTAGCGGGAGAGTTGTGTCTTCATTGGCCTACAATGAGCAGTTCTTC.

This chain uses TRBV5-6 with TRBJ1-2, with 7 bases that match TRBD1. V was clipped by 1 base and J by 4 bases; unmatched bases: 4. Germline-derived CDR1 and CDR2 are SGHDT and YYEEEE. The CDR3 has 14 amino acids. The CDR3 spells CASSLSGQFYGYTF. The DNA of the CDR3 is TGTGCCAGCAGCTTGTCGGGACAGTTCTATGGCTACACCTTC.

This chain connects TRBV4-3 to TRBJ2-3; D call uncertain. The V gene lost 6 bases and the J gene lost 5 bases, with 12 bases spanning the gap. Germline loops: CDR1 LGHNA, CDR2 YSLEER. This CDR3 comprises 13 residues. As DNA, the CDR3 is TGCGCCAGCAGTCCACAGCTGCAAGATACGCAGTATTTT. Its protein product is CASSPQLQDTQYF.

This clone came up once. The rearrangement joins TRBV7-2 to TRBJ2-7; 10 bases agree with TRBD2. Germline V gene lookup returns CDR1 SGHTA and CDR2 FQGNSA. The CDR3 is made up of 15 amino acids. J lost 2 bases, V lost 2 bases, and 3 bases had no gene match. The CDR3, as DNA: TGTGCCAGCAGCTTAAGCGGGAGGGACGCCTACGAGCAGTACTTC. It translates to CASSLSGRDAYEQYF.

V is TRBV27 and J is TRBJ2-7, with 10 nucleotides matching TRBD2. From germline, CDR1 is MNHEY and CDR2 SMNVEV (reference sequence). The CDR3 is 14 residues long. V shed 10 bases and J 2 bases; nucleotides not matched to a gene: 8. The CDR3 region has the DNA TGTGCCACCCTGCGGACTAGCGGTGCCTACGAGCAGTACTTC. Translating it yields CATLRTSGAYEQYF.

The chain couples TRBV19 to TRBJ2-5; 10 positions match TRBD2. CDR1 is LNHDA, CDR2 SQIVND, per germline (reference sequence). The CDR3 covers 17 residues. Trimming at V came to 6 bases and at J to 7 bases, leaving 17 bases not matched to a gene. CDR3 sequence reads: CASSLLGGTSASVTQYF. As DNA, the CDR3 is TGTGCCAGTAGCCTATTGGGAGGGACTAGCGCATCAGTGACCCAGTACTTC.

The V and J genes are TRBV2 and TRBJ2-5, with TRBD1 matching 7 bases. Trimming cost V 7 bases and J 2 bases; bases outside gene matches: 1. The germline gives CDR1 SNHLY, CDR2 FYNNEI. The CDR3 length is 12 residues. CDR3 protein: CASTRGQETQYF. The CDR3 nucleotides read TGTGCCAGCACCAGGGGGCAAGAGACCCAGTACTTC.

V and J are TRBV4-3 and TRBJ1-2; TRBD1 matches 7 bases. From germline, CDR1 is LGHNA and CDR2 YSLEER. This CDR3 has 16 residues. V trimming: 3 bases; J trimming: 8 bases; junction bases outside the gene matches: 15. Written as DNA, the CDR3 is TGCGCCAGCAGCCAGGCTCAGAGGACAGGCCCCGAGGGCTACACCTTC. Encoded protein: CASSQAQRTGPEGYTF.

The chain has TRBV5-4 and TRBJ2-1; no clear D gene. Germline V lookup: CDR1 SGHNT, CDR2 YYREEE (reference sequence). V lost 3 bases and J 4 bases, leaving 14 bases between the germline ends. The CDR3 contains 15 residues. CDR3 sequence: CASSSLGGLYNEQFF. In nucleotides, the CDR3 is TGTGCCAGCAGCTCACTGGGTGGGCTTTACAATGAGCAGTTCTTC.

Only a few counts were recorded for this clone. This chain joins TRBV6-5 and TRBJ2-5, with no clear D. Trimming pared 2 bases from V and 7 bases from J, leaving 17 bases between. Germline V gene lookup returns CDR1 MNHEY and CDR2 SVGAGI. The CDR3 is made up of 15 amino acids. In DNA, the CDR3 is TGTGCCAGCAGTTACGGAATTACAGCCCTGTGGACCCAGTACTTC. Translation: CASSYGITALWTQYF.

The CDR3 nucleotides read TGTGCCAGCAGTTTTTGGCTGGCGGGAGGGCCGGGCGAGCAGTACTTC. Residues: CASSFWLAGGPGEQYF. This chain links TRBV6-5 with TRBJ2-7; 9 nucleotides align to TRBD2. Germline CDR1 and CDR2: MNHEY and SVGAGI. The V gene end was trimmed by 4 bases and the J gene end by 6 bases; junction bases not matched to a gene: 13. This CDR3 spans 16 amino acids.

The rearrangement joins TRBV5-1 to TRBJ1-6, with 8 positions matching TRBD1. This CDR3 region has 14 residues. Unmatched junction bases numbered 2, after V lost 4 bases and J lost 5 bases. Germline V gene data show CDR1 as SGHRS and CDR2 as YFSETQ. CDR3 in amino acids: CASSVGQDNSPLHF. The CDR3 DNA sequence: TGCGCCAGCAGCGTGGGACAGGATAATTCACCCCTCCACTTT.

The chain has TRBV7-2 and TRBJ2-1; D may be TRBD1 (6 bases). V was clipped by 4 bases and J by 4 bases, with 14 bases between them. Per germline, CDR1 SGHTA and CDR2 FQGNSA. There are 15 residues in the CDR3. The DNA for the CDR3 is TGTGCCAGCAGCTCGGCAACTGACAGGTACAATGAGCAGTTCTTC. This gives the protein CASSSATDRYNEQFF.

The chain has TRBV4-1 and TRBJ1-2; the D is unclear. Germline V gene lookup returns CDR1 MGHRA and CDR2 YSYEKL. V lost 3 bases and J lost 8, with 16 bases in between. The CDR3 contains 14 residues. CDR3 sequence reads: CASSQAGGSEGYTF. CDR3 coding DNA: TGCGCCAGCAGCCAGGCCGGCGGCAGTGAAGGCTACACCTTC.

The V call is TRBV6-1, the J call TRBJ2-7; 7 nucleotides match TRBD1. The CDR3 contains 15 residues. Germline CDR1 MNHNS, CDR2 SASEGT. Trimming cost V 3 bases and J 0 bases; bases outside gene matches: 5. The CDR3 region has the DNA TGTGCCAGCAGTGATTTGGGGACAGTCTCCTACGAGCAGTACTTC. Its translation is CASSDLGTVSYEQYF.